The clone carrying this T cell receptor beta chain was detected only a few times. RNA transcripts gave rise to amplified TCR beta CDR3 regions. HTBI primers were used for first-round RT-PCR of the TCR CDR3. TCRdb re-analysed the multiplex PCR reads in MiXCR, keeping a single row per CDR3 protein. The profile shows approximately 720,000 distinct CDR3 sequences, around 19% of them singletons. The sample comes from a study of T cells in Graves' hyperthyroidism and ophthalmopathy. The CDR3 consists of 15 residues. The germline V gene has CDR1 LGHNT and CDR2 FRNRAP. Trimming took off 4 bases at V and 4 bases at J, with 16 bases between the two ends.

This TCR derives from a woman aged 50 to 60 with Graves' hyperthyroidism that later progressed to Graves' ophthalmopathy. Sample: blood. The V call is TRBV12-5, the J call TRBJ1-2, with TRBD1 as a possible D gene (5 bases). In nucleotides, the CDR3 is TGTGCTAGTGGTTCCTGGGGCCGGCCCACCTATGGCTACACCTTC. This encodes CASGSWGRPTYGYTF.